The rows below give T cell receptor beta chains drawn from one sample of a study of T cells and Merkel cell carcinoma outcomes. Sequencing used immunoSEQ multiplex PCR; TCRdb keeps in-frame clones, though not all of them. The table has 11,000 to 15,000 clones, roughly 92% seen once. What was sequenced was tumor tissue from Merkel cell carcinoma. The source is a human donor with Merkel cell carcinoma. Both conserved end residues are part of each CDR3.

v_gene,j_gene,CDR3aa
TRBV19,TRBJ1-1,CATGRGYDTEAFF
TRBV5-6,TRBJ2-7,CASSLNLGRTGEQYF
TRBV9,TRBJ2-7,CASSVGSDSYEQYF
TRBV5-4,TRBJ2-5,CASSVDRLHQETQYF
TRBV7-2,TRBJ2-5,CASSLDLETQYF
TRBV9,TRBJ1-3,CASSVDWRGSENTIYF
TRBV7-9,TRBJ1-1,CASSERQGLKNTEAFF
TRBV7-2,TRBJ1-3,CASSLRALSGNTIYF
TRBV5-4,TRBJ2-1,CASSPVSGSYNEQFF
TRBV7-9,TRBJ1-4,CASSERGTGEEKLFF
TRBV12-5,TRBJ2-1,CASGLLPSNEQFF
TRBV5-8,TRBJ1-1,CASSFIPGTDFTEAFF
TRBV28,TRBJ2-7,CVTSSGRSYEQYF
TRBV7-2,TRBJ2-3,CASSVRGVSGTASTDTQYF
TRBV5-6,TRBJ2-5,CASSLWDSWETQYF
TRBV7-9,TRBJ2-1,CASSLVQGVDEQFF
TRBV5-1,TRBJ2-2,CASSPRRGPGELFF
TRBV27,TRBJ1-1,CASSRPGREAFF
TRBV6-5,TRBJ1-1,CASSSLGTEAFF
TRBV5-4,TRBJ2-2,CASSSRLAGVPGELFF
TRBV5-1,TRBJ2-3,CASSSLVGNTQYF
TRBV30,TRBJ1-2,CAWSVRGMTNYGYTF
TRBV6-6,TRBJ1-5,CASSSGTGGLQPQHF
TRBV7-9,TRBJ1-1,CASSFMWGPEAFF
TRBV7-9,TRBJ2-1,CASSLAGSWDEQFF
TRBV11-2,TRBJ2-1,CASSPGTSGAYNEQFF
TRBV7-8,TRBJ2-1,CASSLLAGNEQFF
TRBV5-4,TRBJ1-1,CASSLMTQNTEAFF
TRBV29-1,TRBJ1-2,CSVDKGYGYTF
TRBV14,TRBJ2-7,CASSPQKRYGTPNSEQYF
TRBV5-6,TRBJ2-5,CASSLRYGGPVRSETQYF
TRBV29-1,TRBJ2-1,CSGRVNGDEQFF
TRBV9,TRBJ2-6,CASSPRGRGANVLTF
TRBV7-2,TRBJ2-1,CASSRDRAYNEQFF
TRBV9,TRBJ1-6,CASSVGGQGPGSPLHF
TRBV5-5,TRBJ2-4,CASSTGTGNIQYF
TRBV14,TRBJ2-3,CASSLLAHTDTQYF
TRBV9,TRBJ1-1,CASSAVGRVTRAGTEAFF
TRBV6-5,TRBJ1-1,CASRNWNTEAFF
TRBV13,TRBJ1-2,CASSLRYNYGYTF
TRBV4-3,TRBJ1-6,CASSQTGGRSPLHF
TRBV7-9,TRBJ1-2,CASSFGREVGYTF
TRBV5-1,TRBJ2-5,CASSSGQGVEETQYF
TRBV29-1,TRBJ2-5,CSVDKEGLRETQYF
TRBV28,TRBJ1-4,CASSLGVPTNEKLFF
TRBV7-8,TRBJ2-5,CASTKDRSREAQYF
TRBV30,TRBJ1-2,CAWSAMTGSGYTF